This T cell receptor (beta chain) was documented in a study of control samples from healthy donors and cancer patients. The V gene end was trimmed by 4 bases and the J gene end by 7 bases; junction bases not matched to a gene: 5. CDR3 length equals 13 residues. Germline V CDR1 and CDR2: LGHNT, FRNRAP. Data came from immunoSEQ multiplex PCR; TCRdb stores just in-frame clones and leaves some out. The data hold under 200,000 clones, with 85% to 95% observed a single time. This rearrangement joins TRBV12-5 to TRBJ2-7; TRBD1 agrees at 9 bases. The TCR sequence derives from a woman in her 40s in good health. The sequenced sample consisted of blood. The CDR3 protein is CASGSNRGREQYF. The DNA for the CDR3 is TGTGCTAGTGGTTCGAACAGGGGGCGTGAGCAGTACTTC. The variable domain in full, completed from reference TRBV12-5 and TRBJ2-7, reads DARVTQTPRHKVTEMGQEVTMRCQPILGHNTVFWYRQTMMQGLELLAYFRNRAPLDDSGMPKDRFSAEMPDATLATLKIQPSEPRDSAVYFCASGSNRGREQYFGPGTRLTVT.